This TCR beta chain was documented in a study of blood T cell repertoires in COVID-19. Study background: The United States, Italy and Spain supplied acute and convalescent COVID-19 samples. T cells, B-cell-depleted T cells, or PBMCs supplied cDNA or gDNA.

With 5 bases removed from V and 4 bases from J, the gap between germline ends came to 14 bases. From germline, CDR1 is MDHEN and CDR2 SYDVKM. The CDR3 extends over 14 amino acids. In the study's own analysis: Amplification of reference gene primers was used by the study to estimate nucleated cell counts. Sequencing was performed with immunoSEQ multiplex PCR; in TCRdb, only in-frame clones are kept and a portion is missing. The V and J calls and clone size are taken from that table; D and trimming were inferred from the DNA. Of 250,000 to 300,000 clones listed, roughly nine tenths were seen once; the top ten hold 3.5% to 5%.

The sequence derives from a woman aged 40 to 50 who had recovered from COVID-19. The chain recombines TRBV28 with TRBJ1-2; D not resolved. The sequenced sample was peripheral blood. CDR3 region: CASSEQMQLYGYTF. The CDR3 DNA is TGTGCCAGCAGTGAACAGATGCAACTCTATGGCTACACCTTC.